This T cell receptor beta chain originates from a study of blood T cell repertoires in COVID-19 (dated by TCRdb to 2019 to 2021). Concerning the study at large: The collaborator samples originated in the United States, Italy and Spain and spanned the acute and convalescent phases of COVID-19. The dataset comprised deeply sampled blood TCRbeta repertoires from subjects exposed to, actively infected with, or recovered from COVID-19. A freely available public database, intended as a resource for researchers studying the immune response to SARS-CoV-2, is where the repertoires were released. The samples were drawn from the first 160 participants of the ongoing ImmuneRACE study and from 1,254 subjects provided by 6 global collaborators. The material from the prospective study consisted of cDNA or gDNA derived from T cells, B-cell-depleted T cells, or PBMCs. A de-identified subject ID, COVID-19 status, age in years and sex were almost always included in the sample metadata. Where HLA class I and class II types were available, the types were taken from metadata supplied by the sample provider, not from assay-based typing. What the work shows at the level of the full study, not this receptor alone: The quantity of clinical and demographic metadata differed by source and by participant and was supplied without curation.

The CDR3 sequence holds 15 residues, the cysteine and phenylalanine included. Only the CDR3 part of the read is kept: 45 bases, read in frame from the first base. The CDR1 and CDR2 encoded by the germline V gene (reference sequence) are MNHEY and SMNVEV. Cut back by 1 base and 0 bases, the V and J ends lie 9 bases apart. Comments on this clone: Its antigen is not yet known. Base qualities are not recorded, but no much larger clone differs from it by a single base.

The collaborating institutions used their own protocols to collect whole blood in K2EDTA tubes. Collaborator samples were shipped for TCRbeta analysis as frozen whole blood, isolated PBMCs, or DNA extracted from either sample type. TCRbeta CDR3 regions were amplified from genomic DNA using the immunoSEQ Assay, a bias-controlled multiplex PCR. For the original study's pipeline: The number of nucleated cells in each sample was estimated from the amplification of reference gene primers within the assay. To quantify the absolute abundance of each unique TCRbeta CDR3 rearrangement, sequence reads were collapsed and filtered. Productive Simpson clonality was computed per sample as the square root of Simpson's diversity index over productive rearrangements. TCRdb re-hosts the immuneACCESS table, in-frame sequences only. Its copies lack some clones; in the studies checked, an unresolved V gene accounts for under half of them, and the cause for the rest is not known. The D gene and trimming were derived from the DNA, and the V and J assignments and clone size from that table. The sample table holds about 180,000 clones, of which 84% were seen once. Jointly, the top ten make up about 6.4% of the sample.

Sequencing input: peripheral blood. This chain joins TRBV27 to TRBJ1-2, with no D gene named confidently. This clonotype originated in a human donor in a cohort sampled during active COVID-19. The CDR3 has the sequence CASSLLGSPNYGYTF. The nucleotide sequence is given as TGTGCCAGCAGTTTATTGGGCAGTCCTAACTATGGCTACACCTTC.